This T cell receptor beta chain was sequenced for a study of radiation and T cells in renal cell carcinoma. The study's findings and limits: Without pretreatment biopsies, baseline tumor clonotype presence was undetermined.

Germline V gene sequence: CDR1 MDHEN, CDR2 SYDVKM. This CDR3 comprises 11 residues. V dropped 3 bases and J dropped 8 bases, with 7 bases sitting between them. Generated by immunoSEQ multiplex PCR, the TCRdb table keeps only in-frame clones and is missing some. The table shows roughly 120,000 clones, with approximately 78% occurring only once. This clone is a singleton in its sample. Its antigen is as yet unknown. Time point noted: blood 2 weeks post-SBRT. Treatment specified: 15 Gy SBRT to primary tumor, nephrectomy 4 weeks later. Blood was sampled at baseline, 2 weeks and 4 weeks after SBRT. The sequence came from a woman aged 60 to 75 with renal cell carcinoma. J is TRBJ1-1 and V is TRBV28; D remains unclear. The material was blood, obtained from a patient whose treatment included radiotherapy and nephrectomy. CDR3 in DNA: TGTGCCAGCAGTTTTGGCAGGGAAGCTTTCTTT. Its translation is CASSFGREAFF.